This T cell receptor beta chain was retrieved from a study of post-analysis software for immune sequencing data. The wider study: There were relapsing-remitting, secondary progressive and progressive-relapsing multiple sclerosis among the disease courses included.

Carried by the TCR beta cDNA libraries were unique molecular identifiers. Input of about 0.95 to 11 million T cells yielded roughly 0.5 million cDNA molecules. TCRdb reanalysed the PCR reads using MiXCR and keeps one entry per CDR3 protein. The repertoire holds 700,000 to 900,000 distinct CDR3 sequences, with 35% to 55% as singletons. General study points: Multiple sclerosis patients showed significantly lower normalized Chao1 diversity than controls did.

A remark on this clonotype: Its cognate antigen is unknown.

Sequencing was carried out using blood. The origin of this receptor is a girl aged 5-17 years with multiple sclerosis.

The CDR3 nucleotides read TGTGCCACCAGTGATCGGGTCCGCTCCTACGAGCAGTACTTC. Its protein is CATSDRVRSYEQYF. The chain employs TRBV24-1 and TRBJ2-7; D gene ambiguous. Germline CDR1 is KGHDR and CDR2 is SFDVKD. Trimming took off 3 bases at V and 0 bases at J, with 8 bases between the two ends. The CDR3 consists of 14 residues.